This T cell receptor (beta chain) was recovered during a study of T cells in Graves' hyperthyroidism and ophthalmopathy. What was amplified from RNA transcripts were TCR beta CDR3 regions. HTBI primers were the set used in a first-round RT-PCR of the TCR CDR3. TCRdb re-derived calls from the multiplex PCR reads in MiXCR, one entry per CDR3 protein. Counted here are approximately 690,000 distinct CDR3 sequences, more than 20% occurring once; the ten biggest clones make up 30% to 40%. Germline values: CDR1 SEHNR, CDR2 FQNEAQ (reference sequence). The germline V and J ends were trimmed by 4 bases and 5 bases, with 9 bases remaining between them. The CDR3 loop spans 13 amino acids.

This TCR came from a man younger than 40 with Graves' ophthalmopathy. The chain combines TRBV7-9 with TRBJ2-1; D is unresolved. The material sequenced was blood. The DNA for the CDR3 is TGTGCCAGCAGCTCGGACGGTAACAATGAGCAGTTCTTC. This encodes CASSSDGNNEQFF.